This T cell receptor (beta chain) was sequenced in a study of T cells after yellow fever vaccination. Background on the study: The fractions with low cell numbers were processed using SMART-Seq v4 Ultra Low Input.

Study conclusions and caveats: Contamination of FACS-sorted repertoires by abundant clonotypes from the bulk population could occur. A secondary response was less intense yet reached its peak sooner, at day 5 versus 15.

This clonotype was counted a few times. Its antigen is undetermined. A 5'RACE template-switching step, the method used to make TCR cDNA, added a universal primer site and UMIs. Each CDR3 protein gets one entry after TCRdb re-called the 5' RACE reads with MiXCR. Here the sample spans around 68,000 distinct CDR3 sequences, roughly 7% being singletons. This CDR3 contains 14 residues. Trimming shortened V by 1 base and J by 1 base, and 7 bases separated the two germline ends. Germline values: CDR1 LGHNT, CDR2 FRNRAP. The source material was CD8+ T cells sorted from PBMCs, sampled around 10 days after the first yellow fever vaccination. This sequence joins TRBV12-5 and TRBJ1-1; D call uncertain. The sequence derives from a man aged 18 to 29 who received the YFV17D yellow fever vaccine. CDR3 coding DNA: TGTGCTAGTGGTTTGGGCGATAAGAACACTGAAGCTTTCTTT. It codes for CASGLGDKNTEAFF.